Following are 15 T cell receptor beta chains from one sample sequenced in a study of blood T cell repertoires in COVID-19 (dated by TCRdb to the early 2020s). Library preparation employed the immunoSEQ multiplex PCR assay. TCRdb obtained this table from immuneACCESS and retained in-frame rearrangements with V and J assigned. These tables miss some clones; where compared with another copy, unresolved V genes account for less than half of the shortfall, and the remainder is unexplained. Recorded for this sample are around 120,000 clones; 70% to 90% of them occurred a single time. The ten top clones hold about 2.5% of the sample. Sequencing input: PBMCs or T cells enriched from blood (not recorded which). The receptors here all came from a woman aged 45-65 years who had recovered from COVID-19.

The chain employs TRBV13 and TRBJ2-3, with 9 bases identical to TRBD2. Per germline, CDR1 PRHDT and CDR2 FYEKMQ (reference sequence). V was clipped by 3 bases and J by 0 bases; unmatched bases: 4. The CDR3 covers 16 residues. The CDR3 is CASSFQRGASTDTQYF. DNA of the CDR3: TGTGCCAGCAGCTTTCAGCGGGGGGCTAGCACAGATACGCAGTATTTT. The whole variable domain, remainder taken from reference TRBV13 and TRBJ2-3, is AAGVIQSPRHLIKEKRETATLKCYPIPRHDTVYWYQQGPGQDPQFLISFYEKMQSDKGSIPDRFSAQQFSDYHSELNMSSLELGDSALYFCASSFQRGASTDTQYFGPGTRLTVL.

The chain combines TRBV7-3 with TRBJ2-2; a possible D gene is TRBD2 (7 bases). This CDR3 is 16 amino acids long. Trimming stripped 3 bases from V and 2 bases from J, with 13 bases between. Germline lookup yields CDR1 SGHTA and CDR2 FQGTGA. The CDR3 protein is CASSFGRGTNTGELFF. The CDR3 DNA sequence: TGTGCCAGCAGCTTCGGGCGGGGGACAAACACCGGGGAGCTGTTTTTT.

The rearrangement uses TRBV2 and TRBJ1-5; D gene uncertain. This CDR3 has 13 residues. The V and J ends lost 2 bases and 4 bases respectively, with 6 bases between them. Per the germline V gene, CDR1 is SNHLY and CDR2 is FYNNEI. The CDR3 region is CASSEIRNQPQHF. In DNA form, the CDR3 reads TGTGCCAGCAGTGAAATTAGAAATCAGCCCCAGCATTTT.

This chain connects TRBV5-4 to TRBJ2-2; 8 bases line up with TRBD1. From germline, CDR1 is SGHNT and CDR2 YYREEE (reference sequence). J gave up 5 bases and V 2 bases, and 8 bases lay outside the gene matches. The CDR3 sequence is 16 residues long. The CDR3 DNA follows: TGTGCCAGCAGCTTACCCGGGACAGGAGGGACCGGGGAGCTGTTTTTT. This sequence encodes CASSLPGTGGTGELFF.

This clone has a single count. The J gene is TRBJ2-7, the V gene TRBV6-5; 8 nucleotides agree with TRBD1. V lost 6 bases to trimming and J lost 0 bases; unmatched junction nucleotides: 7. Germline V lookup: CDR1 MNHEY, CDR2 SVGAGI. The CDR3 spans 15 residues. In nucleotides, the CDR3 is TGTGCCAGCAGCGACAGGGGTTGGAACTCCTACGAGCAGTACTTC. It codes for CASSDRGWNSYEQYF.

This rearrangement joins TRBV29-1 to TRBJ1-2, with TRBD1 matching 9 bases. J was trimmed by 4 bases and V by 7 bases; bases with no gene match: 13. The germline gives CDR1 SQVTM, CDR2 ANQGSEA. This CDR3 is 15 amino acids long. CDR3: CSGSGTGKNGYGYTF. The DNA of the CDR3 is TGCAGCGGATCCGGGACAGGGAAAAATGGCTATGGCTACACCTTC.

The genes are TRBV2 and TRBJ2-7; D not certain. The CDR3 runs 14 residues. Trimming stripped 10 bases from V and 8 bases from J, with 24 bases between. Germline V gene lookup returns CDR1 SNHLY and CDR2 FYNNEI. The CDR3 DNA reads TGTGCCACCTATCCCTCCGGGTCAAAGTTTCAGCAGTACTTC. It translates to CATYPSGSKFQQYF.

This clone has a handful of counts. The V gene is TRBV2, the J gene TRBJ1-4; possible D gene TRBD1, 5 bases. Germline V CDR1 and CDR2: SNHLY, FYNNEI. The CDR3 runs 15 residues. V was pared by 4 bases and J by 1 base, with 10 bases between. CDR3 DNA sequence: TGTGCCAGCAGTGGTCCAGGGCTAACTAATGAAAAACTGTTTTTT. This sequence encodes CASSGPGLTNEKLFF.

The rearrangement links TRBV18 to TRBJ2-1, with D possibly matching TRBD1 (5 bases). The V gene lost 1 base and the J gene lost 8 bases, with 15 bases spanning the gap. The V gene's germline CDR1 is KGHSH and CDR2 LQKENI. The CDR3 runs to 15 residues. CDR3 residues: CASSPRQGMYDEQFF. In DNA, the CDR3 is TGTGCCAGCTCACCACGTCAGGGAATGTACGATGAGCAGTTCTTC.

V gene TRBV16 combines with J gene TRBJ2-7, with D tentatively TRBD2 (7 bases). The germline gives CDR1 KGHSY, CDR2 FQNENV. This CDR3 is built from 15 residues. Trimming left V 3 bases short and J 4 bases short, with 16 bases between. CDR3: CASSQRGGNPYEQYF. The CDR3 bases are TGTGCCAGCAGCCAGAGGGGGGGGAATCCGTACGAGCAGTACTTC.

This CDR3 reads CATSDPEAGPFSTDTQYF. DNA for the CDR3: TGTGCCACCAGTGATCCTGAAGCGGGTCCGTTTAGCACAGATACGCAGTATTTT. V and J are TRBV24-1 and TRBJ2-3, with D perhaps matching TRBD2 (6 bases). CDR3 size: 18 residues. Between the trimmed V and J ends, which lost 3 bases and 0 bases, there was a span of 18 bases. The germline V gene encodes CDR1 KGHDR and CDR2 SFDVKD.

The J gene is TRBJ2-3, the V gene TRBV11-3, with 10 bases that match TRBD2. Germline lookup yields CDR1 SGHNT and CDR2 YENEEA. The J segment lost 3 bases and the V segment lost 0 bases, leaving 9 bases of the junction unmatched. This CDR3 has 18 residues. The CDR3 DNA follows: TGTGCCAGCAGCTTAGAAGGAGCGGGGGGGCCCGGGACAGATACGCAGTATTTT. It codes for CASSLEGAGGPGTDTQYF.

This clone occurred once. The gene calls are TRBV6-5 and TRBJ2-7; maybe TRBD2 (5 bases). The V gene lost 0 bases and the J gene lost 3 bases, with 12 bases spanning the gap. This CDR3 has 15 amino acids. Germline V gene sequence: CDR1 MNHEY, CDR2 SVGAGI. CDR3 in amino acids: CASSYSVTSGYEQYF. CDR3 DNA: TGTGCCAGCAGTTACTCGGTCACTAGTGGCTACGAGCAGTACTTC.

The CDR3 reads CASSPGTGRGQPQHF. The CDR3 DNA sequence: TGTGCCAGCAGCCCGGGGACAGGGAGAGGTCAGCCCCAGCATTTT. The V call is TRBV9, the J call TRBJ1-5, with 9 nucleotides matching TRBD1. With 4 bases clipped from V and 6 bases from J, the junction kept 8 bases outside the gene matches. Germline lookup yields CDR1 SGDLS and CDR2 YYNGEE. This CDR3 spans 15 amino acids. Together with reference TRBV9 and TRBJ1-5, the CDR3 gives the full variable domain: DSGVTQTPKHLITATGQRVTLRCSPRSGDLSVYWYQQSLDQGLQFLIQYYNGEERAKGNILERFSAQQFPDLHSELNLSSLELGDSALYFCASSPGTGRGQPQHFGDGTRLSIL.

The V gene is TRBV5-1, the J gene TRBJ2-3; no definite D call. Germline loops: CDR1 SGHRS, CDR2 YFSETQ. CDR3 size: 16 residues. Trimming took off 0 bases at V and 2 bases at J, with 13 bases between the two ends. CDR3 amino acids: CASSLGGQLDTDTQYF. The CDR3 bases are TGCGCCAGCAGCTTGGGTGGGCAGTTGGACACAGATACGCAGTATTTT.